This T cell receptor (beta chain) was obtained from a study of T cell responses to AZD1222 COVID-19 vaccine. Study-wide results and limits: Nearly half of unique spike-specific TCRs reportedly avoided B.1.351 and B.1.1.7 mutated regions. At baseline, seropositivity was found in only a handful of AZD1222 recipients. Donors were largely white British and mainly female; clonal diversity was possibly underestimated. Researchers took repertoire samples only after the peak T cell response had come.

This clone appeared once. Its target is not known. Libraries were prepared by immunoSEQ multiplex PCR; TCRdb keeps only in-frame clonotypes and omits some of them. Among 150,000 to 200,000 clones listed, roughly 91% were seen once. Trimming cost V 5 bases and J 2 bases, with 16 bases left between them. The CDR3 has 16 residues. CDR1 is MDHEN and CDR2 is SYDVKM in the germline V gene. V gene TRBV28 combines with J gene TRBJ1-5; D not certain. This sequence originates from an adult in good health. The specimen was peripheral blood, collected on day 0 of AZD1222 vaccination. The CDR3 spells CASSAHEGWGNQPQHF. CDR3 bases: TGTGCCAGCAGTGCCCACGAGGGTTGGGGCAATCAGCCCCAGCATTTT.